This T cell receptor (beta chain) was found in a study of Graves' ophthalmopathy and Graves' hyperthyroidism. Whole-study context: Sampling took place at initial diagnosis, with peripheral blood obtained before any treatment. Points from the study as a whole: The authors also found most expanded thyroid clonotypes above 0.001 frequency in blood.

The CDR3 loop spans 18 amino acids. Germline V gives CDR1 LGHNA, CDR2 YSLEER. V was trimmed by 1 base and J by 1 base, leaving 19 bases between them. As the template, RNA transcripts were used to amplify TCR beta CDR3 regions. RT-PCR with HTBI primers came first, then second-round multiplex PCR. Each CDR3 protein is one row after TCRdb ran MiXCR on the multiplex PCR reads. The sample records about 400,000 distinct CDR3 sequences, roughly 18% being singletons. Clinical symptoms and serum thyroxine were used for diagnosis; TRAb, thyroid ultrasound and orbital computed tomography were also relied on. At least ten counts were recorded for this clonotype. Its specificity is not known.

The receptor was isolated from a woman younger than 35 with Graves' ophthalmopathy. This chain uses TRBV4-3 with TRBJ1-1; D remains ambiguous. The sequenced material came from peripheral blood. DNA of the CDR3: TGCGCCAGCAGCCAAGGTCACGCGGGTGTCGGGAAGAACACTGAAGCTTTCTTT. The encoded protein is CASSQGHAGVGKNTEAFF.